This T cell receptor (beta chain) was identified in a study of OX40 agonist ivuxolimab in advanced cancers. Background on the whole study: The costimulatory receptor OX40 (CD134) was targeted by ivuxolimab, a fully human IgG2 agonistic monoclonal antibody. Intravenous ivuxolimab was administered to patients every 2 weeks at six dose levels: 0.01, 0.1, 0.3, 1.5, 3 and 10 mg/kg. Among the roughly 50 dose-escalation patients, about 20 had hepatocellular carcinoma, roughly 15 melanoma, 9 renal cell carcinoma and 9 head and neck cancer. The dose-escalation cohort was around 83% male with a mean age of approximately 60 years, ranging from about 23 to 85. Prior anti-PD-1, anti-PD-L1 or anti-CTLA-4 therapy was permitted, and checkpoint inhibitors had been received by about 36% of dose-escalation patients. Partial responses occurred in three dose-escalation patients: two with cutaneous melanoma and one with hepatocellular carcinoma. The point of sequencing TCRbeta in the periphery was to test whether ivuxolimab changed TCR sequence diversity and drove clonal T-cell expansion. The paper reports the monotherapy dose-escalation portion (N = 52 patients) of the phase I ivuxolimab trial.

What the study reported, not specific to this receptor: After ivuxolimab, CD8+ T cells had more expanded clones than CD4+ T cells on average. Clonal expansion of both CD4+ and CD8+ blood T cells was observed from baseline to week 6 at doses 0.1 to 3.0 mg/kg. Low levels of normalized T-cell clonal expansion were also seen in some patients who did not respond. In the 0.1-3.0 mg/kg groups, partial responders had among the lowest normalized peripheral clonal expansion, particularly in CD8+ T cells. Antigen specificity was not determined for the clonally expanded peripheral T cells.

The trial excluded patients who had a history of autoimmune disease or were on systemic immunosuppression. Peripheral blood for TCR sequencing was drawn from every dose cohort at baseline, at cycle 4 day 1 and at cycle 7 day 1. The samples were taken from a phase I, first-in-human, multicenter, open-label dose-escalation trial of ivuxolimab. Adults with locally advanced or metastatic head and neck squamous cell, hepatocellular, melanoma or renal cell carcinoma were enrolled in the trial. Before TCR sequencing, CD4+ T cells and CD8+ T cells from peripheral blood were sorted into separate populations. To sequence the TCRbeta CDR3 region, genomic DNA was isolated from the sorted cells. TCRbeta CDR3 regions were sequenced using the immunoSEQ Assay. TCRdb stores this immuneACCESS table with in-frame sequences only. Part of the clones is absent; in the studies checked, under half of the shortfall reflects unresolved V genes, and no reason is known for the rest. This sample is represented by about 79,000 clones; 88% of them were singletons. Jointly, the top ten make up about 4% of the sample.

This clone was found a few times. The clone's antigen remains unknown. Base qualities are not provided; no much larger clone lies one nucleotide away. There are 15 amino acids in the CDR3, from cysteine to phenylalanine inclusive. The DNA shown is the 45-base CDR3, in frame from base 1. The V end gives up 10 bases and the J end 2 bases, leaving 13 bases in the junction not matched to a gene. CDR1 and CDR2, per the germline V gene, are MNHNS and SASEGT. This receptor was identified in an adult with an advanced solid tumor such as melanoma, head and neck, liver or kidney cancer. The sequencing here drew on CD4+ or CD8+ T cells sorted from blood, taken in a trial of the OX40 agonist ivuxolimab. The chain uses TRBV6-1 and TRBJ1-2, with 7 bases in between that match TRBD1. CDR3 sequence: CATVGPQGENYGYTF. Here is the DNA: TGTGCCACTGTAGGCCCCCAGGGGGAGAACTATGGCTACACCTTC.